This T cell receptor beta chain was sequenced during a study of blood T cell repertoires in COVID-19 (dated by TCRdb to the early 2020s). Some background on the complete study: Samples covering the acute and convalescent phases of COVID-19 were provided by collaborators in the United States, Italy and Spain. The prospective study material was composed of cDNA or gDNA derived from T cells, B-cell-depleted T cells, or PBMCs. The dataset comprised deeply sampled blood TCRbeta repertoires from subjects exposed to, actively infected with, or recovered from COVID-19. The repertoires were released in a freely available public database intended as a resource for research on the immune response to SARS-CoV-2. Samples were obtained from the ongoing ImmuneRACE study (first 160 participants) and from about 1,300 subjects provided by 6 global collaborators. Nearly every sample came with metadata listing a de-identified subject ID, COVID-19 status, age in years and sex. Where available, HLA class I and class II types were obtained from metadata supplied by the sample provider rather than from assay-based typing. The full study reports these points: Clinical and demographic metadata were provided uncurated, with the amount varying by source and participant.

Comment on this clone: Its target antigen remains unknown. No base quality values were provided; no much bigger clone lies one nucleotide off.

The CDR3 has 13 amino acids, counting the end cysteine and phenylalanine. Left in the record is the CDR3 DNA by itself, 39 bases read in frame from the first base. V is pared back by 7 bases and J by 0 bases, with 10 bases lying between the germline termini. Reading the germline V gene gives CDR1 MNHEY and CDR2 SVGAGI. TCRbeta CDR3 regions were amplified from genomic DNA using the immunoSEQ Assay, a bias-controlled multiplex PCR. Under the source paper's analysis protocol: The number of nucleated cells in each sample was estimated from the amplification of reference gene primers within the assay. Sequence reads were collapsed and filtered to measure the absolute abundance of every unique TCRbeta CDR3 rearrangement. For each sample, productive Simpson clonality was calculated by taking the square root of Simpson's diversity index across productive rearrangements. In its TCRdb copy, this immuneACCESS table keeps in-frame sequences only and misses some clones. Where compared with another copy, unresolved V genes explain less than half of these, and the others have no known cause. The DNA was the basis for D and trimming; V, J and clone size are from that table. The sample has roughly 380,000 clones on record, 88% of them singletons. 1% of the sample goes to the ten largest clones.

Participants in the prospective study were aged about 18 to 95 years, lived in over 20 United States geographic areas, and enrolled through a virtual design. In the prospective study, cohorts were assigned on the basis of participant-reported clinical history obtained from a screening survey and a study questionnaire. Exposed participants had been in contact, within 2 weeks of entering the study, with a person who had a PCR-confirmed or clinician-diagnosed case of COVID-19. Each participant in the prospective study had whole blood, serum and a nasopharyngeal or oropharyngeal swab collected by mobile phlebotomists. Additional blood draws and questionnaires over an approximately 2-month period could optionally be provided by prospective study participants. Blood samples from the prospective study were shipped frozen or at room temperature prior to DNA extraction.

This chain is built from TRBV6-5 and TRBJ2-7, with TRBD1 as a weak D call on 5 bases. The TCR sequence derives from a woman in her twenties or thirties who had been exposed to COVID-19. Material: PBMCs or T cells enriched from blood (not recorded which). The nucleotide sequence reads TGTGCCAGCATTATCACAGGCTCCTACGAGCAGTACTTC. It encodes CASIITGSYEQYF.